This entry lists 20 T cell receptor beta chains sequenced from one sample in a study of identical twins. TCRdb independently ran MiXCR on the 5' RACE reads; one entry per CDR3 protein. Among under 350,000 distinct CDR3 sequences, roughly 9.8% were seen once, and the ten largest hold 7% to 8.5%. The data were also submitted as part of a second study, on yellow fever vaccine responses in identical twins.

The source material was CD8+ T cells sorted from blood. These receptors were taken from a woman under 30 in good health.

The gene calls are TRBV15 and TRBJ1-3; D gene ambiguous. Trimming removed 3 bases at V and 8 bases at J, with 8 bases between. Germline V gene lookup returns CDR1 LNHNV and CDR2 YYDKDF (reference sequence). The CDR3 is 12 residues long. The CDR3 sequence is CATSRTGDTIYF. The CDR3 bases are TGTGCCACCAGCAGGACCGGAGACACCATATATTTT. Complete variable domain (other parts from reference TRBV15 and TRBJ1-3): DAMVIQNPRYQVTQFGKPVTLSCSQTLNHNVMYWYQQKSSQAPKLLFHYYDKDFNNEADTPDNFQSRRPNTSFCFLDIRSPGLGDTAMYLCATSRTGDTIYFGEGSWLTVV.

This clonotype showed up just a few times. This chain connects TRBV11-2 to TRBJ1-4, with D possibly TRBD1 on 5 matching bases. CDR1 is SGHAT and CDR2 is FQNNGV in the germline V gene. This CDR3 comprises 15 residues. V lost 5 bases to trimming and J lost 4 bases, with 14 bases between them. In DNA form, the CDR3 reads TGTGCCAGCAGCCAACGGGGGGAGTATAATGAAAAACTGTTTTTT. It codes for CASSQRGEYNEKLFF.

This chain links TRBV27 with TRBJ2-3; D is tentatively TRBD1 or TRBD2 (6 bases each). Germline V gene data show CDR1 as MNHEY and CDR2 as SMNVEV (reference sequence). This CDR3 contains 14 residues. Trimming shortened V by 8 bases and J by 2 bases, and 14 bases separated the two germline ends. The CDR3: CASSKGGNTDTQYF. CDR3 sequence (DNA): TGTGCCAGCTCGAAAGGGGGGAACACAGATACGCAGTATTTT.

This clonotype was found a few times. The genes are TRBV6-5 and TRBJ2-5; 10 positions agree with TRBD2. J gave up 4 bases and V 0 bases, and 5 bases lay outside the gene matches. The CDR3 consists of 16 residues. Germline loops: CDR1 MNHEY, CDR2 SVGAGI. CDR3 region: CASSYSASGSIETQYF. CDR3 DNA sequence: TGTGCCAGCAGTTACTCGGCTAGCGGGAGTATAGAGACCCAGTACTTC.

The gene calls are TRBV12-3 or TRBV12-4 and TRBJ2-7, with D possibly being TRBD1 or TRBD2 (5 bases each). The CDR3 consists of 12 residues. V lost 3 bases and J 5 bases, leaving 8 bases between the germline ends. CDR3 sequence: CASSFGADEQYF. Here the CDR3 DNA reads TGTGCCAGCAGTTTCGGGGCTGACGAGCAGTACTTC.

This chain uses TRBV19 with TRBJ2-5; D perhaps matches TRBD1 (5 bases). The V and J ends lost 3 bases and 3 bases respectively, with 11 bases between them. Germline CDR1 reads LNHDA; CDR2 reads SQIVND (reference sequence). CDR3 length: 14 residues. CDR3 nucleotides: TGTGCCAGTAGTATCGGTCGACAGAAAGAGACCCAGTACTTC. Translated, it gives CASSIGRQKETQYF.

Concerning this clonotype itself: One end of the junction varies from germline; a read error may be responsible. V is TRBV4-3 and J is TRBJ2-7; D is perhaps TRBD2 (6 bases). Per the germline V gene, CDR1 is LGHNA and CDR2 is YSLEER. This CDR3 is built from 16 residues. CDR3 loop: CASSQDTPLASHEQYF. CDR3 in DNA: TGCGCCAGCAGCCAAGATACCCCACTAGCCTCCCACGAGCAGTACTTC.

This clonotype was picked up a small number of times. The chain has TRBV5-5 and TRBJ1-2; perhaps TRBD1 as D (5 bases). This CDR3 comprises 15 residues. V lost 0 bases, J lost 0 bases, and 9 bases lay in between. Germline V gene data show CDR1 as SGHKS and CDR2 as YYEKEE (reference sequence). CDR3 sequence: CASSLVQGPNYGYTF. The DNA of the CDR3 is TGTGCCAGCAGCTTGGTTCAGGGTCCTAACTATGGCTACACCTTC.

This clonotype was detected only a few times. This rearrangement joins TRBV2 to TRBJ2-3, with TRBD1 matching 9 bases. The CDR3 extends over 14 amino acids. Trimming removed 10 bases from V and 2 bases from J; junction bases left unmatched: 7. Germline assignment: CDR1 SNHLY and CDR2 FYNNEI. The chain's CDR3 is CAIRGQGFTDTQYF. CDR3 in DNA: TGTGCCATTAGAGGACAGGGGTTCACAGATACGCAGTATTTT.

In its sample, this clonotype was seen a few times. The V and J genes are TRBV20-1 and TRBJ1-2; no reliable D call. The V gene's germline CDR1 is DFQATT and CDR2 SNEGSKA (reference sequence). The CDR3 covers 9 residues. The germline V and J ends were trimmed by 6 bases and 8 bases, with 7 bases remaining between them. DNA for the CDR3: TGCAGTGCCAGCGGAGGCTACACCTTC. This encodes CSASGGYTF.

The CDR3 DNA is TGCGCCAGCACAGGACTAGTTCTCAACAATGAGCAGTTCTTC. It yields the protein CASTGLVLNNEQFF. The rearrangement links TRBV23-1 to TRBJ2-1, with TRBD2 matching over 7 bases. TRBV23-1 is known as an ORF, though its function is uncertain. V trimming: 7 bases; J trimming: 5 bases; junction bases outside the gene matches: 8. CDR3 size: 14 residues.

The gene calls are TRBV7-9 and TRBJ2-7, with D hard to call. CDR3 length equals 12 residues. Germline loops: CDR1 SEHNR, CDR2 FQNEAQ (reference sequence). V shed 5 bases and J shed 3 bases, with 8 bases lying between them. The DNA of the CDR3 is TGTGCCAGCAGCGCCCAGAACTACGAGCAGTACTTC. Encoded protein: CASSAQNYEQYF.

The J gene is TRBJ1-1, the V gene TRBV6-4, with D unresolved. The CDR3 loop spans 13 amino acids. Germline V gene data show CDR1 as MRHNA and CDR2 as SNTAGT. Trimming pared 3 bases from V and 6 bases from J, leaving 11 bases between. In nucleotides, the CDR3 is TGTGCCAGCAGTGATCTCCGGACCTCTGAAGCTTTCTTT. Protein product: CASSDLRTSEAFF.

CDR3 sequence reads: CASRPDRVGGYTF. CDR3 nucleotide sequence: TGTGCCAGCAGACCTGACAGGGTGGGGGGCTACACCTTC. The chain couples TRBV6-6 to TRBJ1-2; TRBD1 aligns across 7 bases. Per the germline V gene, CDR1 is MNHNY and CDR2 is SVGAGI (reference sequence). The trim removed 6 bases at V and 8 bases at J, leaving 9 bases unmatched. This CDR3 is built from 13 residues.

This sequence joins TRBV4-1 and TRBJ2-7; D uncertain. Germline V lookup: CDR1 MGHRA, CDR2 YSYEKL. With 2 bases removed from V and 1 base from J, the gap between germline ends came to 9 bases. This CDR3 is 14 amino acids long. The CDR3 sequence is CASSQKLGSYEQYF. The CDR3 nucleotides read TGCGCCAGCAGCCAAAAACTGGGGTCCTACGAGCAGTACTTC.

In its sample, this clonotype was seen a few times. The V and J genes are TRBV6-5 and TRBJ2-2; D might be TRBD2 (5 bases). CDR3 size: 16 residues. Germline V gene lookup returns CDR1 MNHEY and CDR2 SVGAGI. Trimming cost V 0 bases and J 4 bases, with 12 bases left between them. The CDR3 DNA reads TGTGCCAGCAGTTACTCACGTGCGGGCGGCACCGGGGAGCTGTTTTTT. This encodes CASSYSRAGGTGELFF.

This clonotype is judged medium-sized (0.01 to 0.1%). The V gene is TRBV24-1, the J gene TRBJ2-2; possibly TRBD1 for D (6 bases). This CDR3 is 14 amino acids long. In germline, CDR1 is KGHDR, CDR2 SFDVKD. The ends were cut back, 3 bases at V and 3 bases at J, with 7 bases in the middle. The CDR3 region has the DNA TGTGCCACCAGTGATCACAGGGACACCGGGGAGCTGTTTTTT. It translates to CATSDHRDTGELFF.

Ten or more counts support this clonotype. The V and J genes are TRBV27 and TRBJ2-1, with D possibly matching TRBD2 (6 bases). Looked up from germline, CDR1 is MNHEY and CDR2 is SMNVEV (reference sequence). This CDR3 has 12 amino acids. V lost 3 bases to trimming and J lost 8 bases, with 8 bases between them. CDR3 sequence: CASSFGSHEQFF. For the CDR3, the DNA is TGTGCCAGCAGTTTCGGGAGCCATGAGCAGTTCTTC.

This clonotype showed up just a few times. The chain uses TRBV27 and TRBJ2-7; 8 positions match TRBD2. The trim removed 2 bases at V and 1 base at J, leaving 7 bases unmatched. Germline V gene sequence: CDR1 MNHEY, CDR2 SMNVEV (reference sequence). The CDR3 totals 16 residues. The DNA for the CDR3 is TGTGCCAGCAGTTTACGGGGGGGGGCGGATTCCTACGAGCAGTACTTC. Protein: CASSLRGGADSYEQYF.

This sequence joins TRBV6-1 and TRBJ2-5; 8 bases align to TRBD2. The CDR3 extends over 13 amino acids. V was pared by 7 bases and J by 4 bases, with 5 bases of the junction left unmatched. Germline loops: CDR1 MNHNS, CDR2 SASEGT. CDR3: CASTSGGGETQYF. The CDR3 nucleotides read TGTGCCAGCACCTCCGGGGGGGGAGAGACCCAGTACTTC.